A single sample is the source of the 16 T cell receptor beta chains below, sequenced in a study of blood T cell repertoires in COVID-19. Data came from immunoSEQ multiplex PCR; TCRdb stores just in-frame clones and leaves some out. The sample records roughly 570,000 clones, around nine tenths being singletons. Sequences were obtained from peripheral blood. All receptors derive from a woman aged 50 to 60 with COVID-19, enrolled during active disease.

V usage is TRBV3-1 (or the pseudogene TRBV3-2) and J usage is TRBJ2-1; D might be TRBD2 (6 bases). The ends were cut back, 7 bases at V and 6 bases at J, with 7 bases in the middle. CDR1 LGHDT and CDR2 YNNKEL come from the germline V gene (reference sequence). The CDR3 is made up of 11 amino acids. The CDR3 DNA is TGTGCCAGCATGGAGGGCAATGAGCAGTTCTTC. Translating it yields CASMEGNEQFF.

J is TRBJ1-2 and V is TRBV7-9, with D possibly matching TRBD1 (5 bases). Germline V lookup: CDR1 SEHNR, CDR2 FQNEAQ (reference sequence). V was cut by 7 bases and J by 11 bases, with 20 bases left in between. CDR3 length: 13 amino acids. The CDR3 spells CASIDDSGRSYTF. In nucleotides, the CDR3 is TGTGCCAGCATCGACGACAGTGGTAGGAGTTACACCTTC. Drawing the rest from reference TRBV7-9 and TRBJ1-2, the complete variable domain is DTGVSQNPRHKITKRGQNVTFRCDPISEHNRLYWYRQTLGQGPEFLTYFQNEAQLEKSRLLSDRFSAERPKGSFSTLEIQRTEQGDSAMYLCASIDDSGRSYTFGSGTRLTVV.

The chain is built from TRBV10-3 and TRBJ1-2; weak D call: TRBD1 (6 bases). V was cut by 7 bases and J by 8 bases, with 14 bases left in between. The CDR3 consists of 12 residues. Per the germline V gene, CDR1 is ENHRY and CDR2 is SYGVKD. CDR3 region: CAIKEQGEGYTF. The CDR3 DNA follows: TGTGCCATCAAAGAACAGGGAGAAGGCTACACCTTC.

The chain combines TRBV18 with TRBJ1-1, with 9 bases fitting TRBD1. The CDR3 consists of 14 residues. Germline V gives CDR1 KGHSH, CDR2 LQKENI. V dropped 6 bases and J dropped 5; count of bases not matched to a gene: 7. The chain's CDR3 is CASSPDRGKTEAFF. The CDR3, as DNA: TGTGCCAGCTCCCCGGACAGGGGTAAAACTGAAGCTTTCTTT.

J is TRBJ1-5 and V is TRBV30; D is uncertain. Per the germline V gene, CDR1 is GTSNPN and CDR2 is SVGIG (reference sequence). CDR3 length equals 13 residues. V lost 1 base and J lost 5, with 9 bases in between. The CDR3 region has the DNA TGTGCCTGGAGTGAAGGTCTAGATCAGCCCCAGCATTTT. It yields the protein CAWSEGLDQPQHF.

V usage is TRBV4-1 and J usage is TRBJ1-2; D is possibly TRBD1 (6 bases). The germline gives CDR1 MGHRA, CDR2 YSYEKL. The CDR3 is 14 residues long. The ends were cut back, 4 bases at V and 4 bases at J, with 13 bases in the middle. The CDR3 bases are TGCGCCAGCAGCCTCACACGGGACACCTATGGCTACACCTTC. Translated, it gives CASSLTRDTYGYTF.

The rearrangement links TRBV18 to TRBJ1-1, with a tentative D call TRBD1 (6 bases). The CDR3 consists of 14 residues. CDR1 is KGHSH and CDR2 is LQKENI in the germline V gene. Between the trimmed V and J ends, which lost 8 bases and 1 base, there was a span of 14 bases. The CDR3 protein is CASRGGGTNTEAFF. The CDR3, as DNA: TGTGCCAGCCGAGGGGGGGGAACGAACACTGAAGCTTTCTTT.

The rearrangement links TRBV12-3 or TRBV12-4 to TRBJ1-1; D unclear. With 7 bases removed from V and 4 bases from J, the gap between germline ends came to 13 bases. This CDR3 has 13 amino acids. The CDR3 loop reads CASNAIGGTEAFF. DNA of the CDR3: TGTGCCAGCAACGCCATTGGAGGCACTGAAGCTTTCTTT.

This chain joins TRBV30 and TRBJ2-7, with D possibly matching TRBD1 (6 bases). The V gene's germline CDR1 is GTSNPN and CDR2 SVGIG (reference sequence). V was clipped by 1 base and J by 3 bases, with 13 bases between them. This CDR3 has 14 amino acids. The chain's CDR3 is CAWSESDSLYEQYF. In DNA, the CDR3 is TGTGCCTGGAGTGAATCGGACAGCCTCTACGAGCAGTACTTC.

The chain couples TRBV11-3 to TRBJ2-3; 8 bases line up with TRBD2. This CDR3 comprises 13 residues. Germline values: CDR1 SGHNT, CDR2 YENEEA. The ends lost 2 bases at V and 5 bases at J; junction bases unmatched: 0. CDR3 in DNA: TGTGCCAGCAGCTTACGGGGGGGAGATACGCAGTATTTT. This gives the protein CASSLRGGDTQYF.

The chain has TRBV4-2 and TRBJ2-3; TRBD2 matches at 11 bases. Per germline, CDR1 LGHNA and CDR2 YNFKEQ. V was clipped by 1 base and J by 5 bases; unmatched bases: 11. CDR3 length: 18 amino acids. The CDR3 is CASSQAASSGGWGDTQYF. In nucleotides, the CDR3 is TGTGCCAGCAGCCAAGCAGCGTCTAGCGGGGGGTGGGGAGATACGCAGTATTTT.

The rearrangement joins TRBV2 to TRBJ1-3; 7 bases map to TRBD1. The CDR3 covers 19 residues. The J segment lost 0 bases and the V segment lost 5 bases, leaving 16 bases of the junction unmatched. From germline, CDR1 is SNHLY and CDR2 FYNNEI. In nucleotides, the CDR3 is TGTGCCAGCAGTCCCTCTCGGACAGGATCCTTGCTCTCTGGAAACACCATATATTTT. It specifies CASSPSRTGSLLSGNTIYF.

The V gene is TRBV2, the J gene TRBJ1-5; D is uncertain. Trimming shortened V by 6 bases and J by 3 bases, and 12 bases separated the two germline ends. Germline assignment: CDR1 SNHLY and CDR2 FYNNEI. The CDR3 loop spans 14 amino acids. CDR3 in DNA: TGTGCCAGCAGCCACAATCCTTCCAATCAGCCCCAGCATTTT. Translating it yields CASSHNPSNQPQHF.

The V call is TRBV2, the J call TRBJ1-1, with 8 nucleotides matching TRBD1. This CDR3 region has 14 residues. Germline values: CDR1 SNHLY, CDR2 FYNNEI. V shed 6 bases and J 4 bases; nucleotides not matched to a gene: 7. DNA of the CDR3: TGTGCCAGCAGGTCTTTTACAGGGGGCACTGAAGCTTTCTTT. Its translation: CASRSFTGGTEAFF.

This clone was detected only once. Written as DNA, the CDR3 is TGTGCCAGCAGCGTAGGAGGGTATCAGCCCCAGCATTTT. Its translation is CASSVGGYQPQHF. The gene calls are TRBV9 and TRBJ1-5; D unclear. CDR3 length: 13 residues. Germline CDR1 reads SGDLS; CDR2 reads YYNGEE. V was pared by 0 bases and J by 5 bases, with 6 bases between.

The rearrangement uses TRBV5-4 and TRBJ2-1, with TRBD1 matching over 8 bases. The CDR3 contains 17 residues. With V trimmed by 2 bases and J by 8 bases, 15 bases remained unmatched. Germline lookup yields CDR1 SGHNT and CDR2 YYREEE (reference sequence). The CDR3 spells CASSFPDRVGSRDEQFF. For the CDR3, the DNA is TGTGCCAGCAGCTTCCCGGACAGGGTGGGTTCCAGGGATGAGCAGTTCTTC.